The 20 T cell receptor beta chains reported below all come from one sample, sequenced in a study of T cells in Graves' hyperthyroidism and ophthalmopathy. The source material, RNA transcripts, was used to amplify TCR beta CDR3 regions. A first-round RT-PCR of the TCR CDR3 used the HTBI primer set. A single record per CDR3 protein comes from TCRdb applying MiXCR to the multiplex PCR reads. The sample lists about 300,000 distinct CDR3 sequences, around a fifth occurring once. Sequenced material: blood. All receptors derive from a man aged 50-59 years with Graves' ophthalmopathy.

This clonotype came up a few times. The CDR3 DNA sequence: TGTGCCAGCAGCTCAACAGCGAACACCGGGGAGCTGTTTTTT. It specifies CASSSTANTGELFF. The chain is built from TRBV7-3 and TRBJ2-2; no clear D. Germline V gene sequence: CDR1 SGHTA, CDR2 FQGTGA. The V end was cut by 4 bases, the J end by 0 bases, with 6 bases between. The length of the CDR3 is 14 residues.

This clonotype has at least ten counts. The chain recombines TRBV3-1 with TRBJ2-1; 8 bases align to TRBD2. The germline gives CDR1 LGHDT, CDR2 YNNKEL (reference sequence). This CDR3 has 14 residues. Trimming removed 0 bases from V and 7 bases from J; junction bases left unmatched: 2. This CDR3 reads CASSQDREGNEQFF. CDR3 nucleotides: TGTGCCAGCAGCCAAGACCGGGAGGGAAATGAGCAGTTCTTC.

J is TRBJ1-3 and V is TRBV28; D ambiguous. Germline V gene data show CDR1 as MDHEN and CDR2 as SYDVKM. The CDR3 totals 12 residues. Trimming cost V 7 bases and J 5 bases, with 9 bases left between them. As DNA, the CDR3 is TGTGCCAGCACGGGCGTGCGAAACACCATATATTTT. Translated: CASTGVRNTIYF.

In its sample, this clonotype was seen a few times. The CDR3 spells CASSQALAGTYEQYF. Here the CDR3 DNA reads TGCGCCAGCAGCCAAGCACTAGCGGGAACCTACGAGCAGTACTTC. This sequence joins TRBV4-1 and TRBJ2-7; TRBD2 aligns across 10 bases. CDR1 is MGHRA, CDR2 YSYEKL, per germline. The V segment lost 1 base and the J segment 2 bases; nucleotides outside the gene matches: 2. This CDR3 contains 15 residues.

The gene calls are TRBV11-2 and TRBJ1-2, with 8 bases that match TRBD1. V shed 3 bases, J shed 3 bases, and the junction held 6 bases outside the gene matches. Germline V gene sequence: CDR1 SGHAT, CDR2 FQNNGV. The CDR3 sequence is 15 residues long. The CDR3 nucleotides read TGTGCCAGCAGCTTGGGAGCAGGGGGCCACTATGGCTACACCTTC. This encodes CASSLGAGGHYGYTF.

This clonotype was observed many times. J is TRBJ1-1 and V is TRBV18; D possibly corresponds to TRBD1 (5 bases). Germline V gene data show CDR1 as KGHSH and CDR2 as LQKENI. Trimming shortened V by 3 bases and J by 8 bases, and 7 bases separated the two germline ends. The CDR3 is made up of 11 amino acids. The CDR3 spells CASSPGREAFF. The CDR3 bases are TGTGCCAGCTCACCGGGGCGGGAAGCTTTCTTT.

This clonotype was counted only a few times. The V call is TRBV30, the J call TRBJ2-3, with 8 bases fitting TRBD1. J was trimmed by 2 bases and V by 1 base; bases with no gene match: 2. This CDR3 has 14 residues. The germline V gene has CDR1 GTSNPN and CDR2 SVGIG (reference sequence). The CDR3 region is CAWSGQGHTDTQYF. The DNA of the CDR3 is TGTGCCTGGAGTGGACAGGGGCACACAGATACGCAGTATTTT. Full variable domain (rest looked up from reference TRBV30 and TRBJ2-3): SQTIHQWPATLVQPVGSPLSLECTVEGTSNPNLYWYRQAAGRGLQLLFYSVGIGQISSEVPQNLSASRPQDRQFILSSKKLLLSDSGFYLCAWSGQGHTDTQYFGPGTRLTVL.

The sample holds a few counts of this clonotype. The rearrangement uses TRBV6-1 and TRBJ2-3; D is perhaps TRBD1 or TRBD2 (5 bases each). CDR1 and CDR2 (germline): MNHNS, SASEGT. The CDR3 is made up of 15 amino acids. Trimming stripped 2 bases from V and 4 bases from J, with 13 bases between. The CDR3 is CASSEPTGPADTQYF. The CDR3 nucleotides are TGTGCCAGCAGTGAACCGACGGGACCCGCAGATACGCAGTATTTT.

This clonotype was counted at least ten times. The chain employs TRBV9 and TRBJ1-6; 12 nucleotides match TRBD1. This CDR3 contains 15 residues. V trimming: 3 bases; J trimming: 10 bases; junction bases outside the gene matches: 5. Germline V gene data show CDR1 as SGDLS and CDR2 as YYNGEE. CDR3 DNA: TGTGCCAGCAGCGGATCCGGGACAGGGGGCTCACCCCTCCACTTT. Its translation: CASSGSGTGGSPLHF. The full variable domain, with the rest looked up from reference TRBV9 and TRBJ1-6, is DSGVTQTPKHLITATGQRVTLRCSPRSGDLSVYWYQQSLDQGLQFLIQYYNGEERAKGNILERFSAQQFPDLHSELNLSSLELGDSALYFCASSGSGTGGSPLHFGNGTRLTVT.

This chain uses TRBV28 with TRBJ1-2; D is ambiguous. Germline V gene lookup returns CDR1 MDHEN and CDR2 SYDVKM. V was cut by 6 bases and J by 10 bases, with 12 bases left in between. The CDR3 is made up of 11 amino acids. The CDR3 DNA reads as TGTGCCAGCAGCCAGCGCGGGGACTACACCTTC. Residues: CASSQRGDYTF.

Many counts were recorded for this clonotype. The CDR3 bases are TGTGCCTGGAGTGGCACAGCGGGGCAGCATGAGCAGTTCTTC. The encoded protein is CAWSGTAGQHEQFF. The rearrangement joins TRBV30 to TRBJ2-1; 7 nucleotides match TRBD2. Per the germline V gene, CDR1 is GTSNPN and CDR2 is SVGIG (reference sequence). Trimming at V came to 1 base and at J to 8 bases, leaving 8 bases not matched to a gene. The CDR3 sequence is 14 residues long.

CDR3 loop: CASSPRPGQAPEQYF. DNA for the CDR3: TGCGCCAGCAGCCCGCGACCGGGACAGGCACCGGAGCAGTACTTC. V and J are TRBV4-1 and TRBJ2-7, with TRBD1 matching 8 bases. V was pared by 4 bases and J by 7 bases, with 12 bases of the junction left unmatched. The CDR3 totals 15 residues. Germline V gives CDR1 MGHRA, CDR2 YSYEKL.

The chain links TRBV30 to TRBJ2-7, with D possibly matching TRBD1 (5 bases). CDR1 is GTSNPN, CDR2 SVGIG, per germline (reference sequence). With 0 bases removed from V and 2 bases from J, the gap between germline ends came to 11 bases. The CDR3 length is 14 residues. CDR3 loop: CAWSVGAGTYEQYF. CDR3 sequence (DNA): TGTGCCTGGAGTGTAGGGGCTGGAACCTACGAGCAGTACTTC.

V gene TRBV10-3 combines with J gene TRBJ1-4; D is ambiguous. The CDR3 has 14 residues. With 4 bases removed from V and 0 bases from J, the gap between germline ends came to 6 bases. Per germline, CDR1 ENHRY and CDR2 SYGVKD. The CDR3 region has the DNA TGTGCCATCAGTGGCGGAACAACTAATGAAAAACTGTTTTTT. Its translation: CAISGGTTNEKLFF.

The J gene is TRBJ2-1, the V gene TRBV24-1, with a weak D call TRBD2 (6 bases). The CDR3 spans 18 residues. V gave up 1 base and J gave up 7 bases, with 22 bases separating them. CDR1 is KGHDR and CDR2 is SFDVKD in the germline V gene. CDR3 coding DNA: TGTGCCACCAGTGATTTTCCAGTGGGTAGGGAGGAAAGGAATGAGCAGTTCTTC. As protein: CATSDFPVGREERNEQFF.

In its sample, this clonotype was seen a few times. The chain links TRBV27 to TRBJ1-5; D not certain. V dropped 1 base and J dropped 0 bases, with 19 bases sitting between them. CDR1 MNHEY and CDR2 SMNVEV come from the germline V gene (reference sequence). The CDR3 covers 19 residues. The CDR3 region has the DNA TGTGCCAGCAGTTTATACGGTGGGATGGGGAGTTATAGCAATCAGCCCCAGCATTTT. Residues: CASSLYGGMGSYSNQPQHF.

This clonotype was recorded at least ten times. DNA for the CDR3: TGCGCCAGCACTCTAGCGGGAGGAGCCTACGAGCAGTACTTC. It translates to CASTLAGGAYEQYF. The chain links TRBV5-1 to TRBJ2-7; 11 bases map to TRBD2. The germline V gene has CDR1 SGHRS and CDR2 YFSETQ. V was pared by 6 bases and J by 2 bases, with 4 bases of the junction left unmatched. This CDR3 is 14 amino acids long.

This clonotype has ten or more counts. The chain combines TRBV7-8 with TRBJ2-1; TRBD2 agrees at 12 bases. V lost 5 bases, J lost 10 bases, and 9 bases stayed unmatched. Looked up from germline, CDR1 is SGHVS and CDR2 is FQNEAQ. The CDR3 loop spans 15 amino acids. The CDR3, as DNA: TGTGCCAGCAGCCAGACTAGCGGGAGACCCATGGAGCAGTTCTTC. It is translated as CASSQTSGRPMEQFF. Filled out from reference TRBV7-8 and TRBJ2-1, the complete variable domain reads GAGVSQSPRYKVAKRGQDVALRCDPISGHVSLFWYQQALGQGPEFLTYFQNEAQLDKSGLPSDRFFAERPEGSVSTLKIQRTQQEDSAVYLCASSQTSGRPMEQFFGPGTRLTVL.

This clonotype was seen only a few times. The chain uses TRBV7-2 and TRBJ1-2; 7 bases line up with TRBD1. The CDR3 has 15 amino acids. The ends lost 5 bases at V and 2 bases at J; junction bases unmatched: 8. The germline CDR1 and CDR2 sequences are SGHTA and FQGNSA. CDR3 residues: CASSDHRGFNYGYTF. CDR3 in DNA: TGTGCCAGCAGCGATCACAGGGGCTTCAACTATGGCTACACCTTC.

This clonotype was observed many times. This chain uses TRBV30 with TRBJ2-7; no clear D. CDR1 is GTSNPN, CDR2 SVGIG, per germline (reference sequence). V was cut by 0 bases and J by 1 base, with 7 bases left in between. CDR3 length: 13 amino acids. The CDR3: CAWSVVDSYEQYF. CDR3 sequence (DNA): TGTGCCTGGAGTGTAGTGGATTCCTACGAGCAGTACTTC.